This TCR beta chain was recorded in a study of T-cell reconstitution after alpha-beta-depleted transplantation in children. Study-wide points: At the one-year point after transplant, T-cell counts and TCRbeta diversity were found to come mostly from T cells that had been newly produced. Surviving recipient T cells and thymic progenitors accounted for the high day-60 TCRbeta diversity observed in some patients.

As it was prepared, the TCRbeta library received unique molecular identifiers. TCRdb ran MiXCR on the PCR reads and lists one entry per CDR3 protein. The sample has some 550,000 distinct CDR3 sequences; more than 20% are singletons. In regard to this clonotype: The antigen remains unidentified.

V was pared by 5 bases and J by 10 bases, with 5 bases of the junction left unmatched. Germline loops: CDR1 SGHTA, CDR2 FQGNSA. This CDR3 spans 12 amino acids. The V and J genes are TRBV7-2 and TRBJ2-1; 7 bases agree with TRBD2. This TCR came from a boy under two years old who had a stem cell transplant for acute myeloid leukemia, so the T cells may come from the graft donor. This specimen was PBMCs, mostly from graft donor cells, taken 360 days after TCRalphabeta/CD19-depleted stem cell transplant. The CDR3 spells CASSRTSYEQFF. Written as DNA, the CDR3 is TGTGCCAGCAGCCGGACTAGTTACGAGCAGTTCTTC.